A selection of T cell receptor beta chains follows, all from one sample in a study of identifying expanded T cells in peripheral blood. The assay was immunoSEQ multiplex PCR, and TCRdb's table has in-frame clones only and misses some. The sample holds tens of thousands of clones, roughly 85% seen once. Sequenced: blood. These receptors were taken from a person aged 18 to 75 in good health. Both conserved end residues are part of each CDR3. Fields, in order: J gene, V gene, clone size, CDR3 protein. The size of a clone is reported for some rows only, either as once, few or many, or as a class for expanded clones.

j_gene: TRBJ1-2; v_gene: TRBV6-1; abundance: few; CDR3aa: CASTADYGYTF
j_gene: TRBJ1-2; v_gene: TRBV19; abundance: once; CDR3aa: CASSFSVSYGYTF
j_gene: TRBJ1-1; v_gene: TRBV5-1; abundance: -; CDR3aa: CASRQGVMNTEAFF
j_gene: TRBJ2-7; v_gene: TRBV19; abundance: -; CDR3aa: CASSMALGGNEQYF
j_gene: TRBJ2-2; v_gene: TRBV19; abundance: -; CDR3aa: CASSTDRVAGELFF
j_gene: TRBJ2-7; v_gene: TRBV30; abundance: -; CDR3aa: CALYSNYEQYF
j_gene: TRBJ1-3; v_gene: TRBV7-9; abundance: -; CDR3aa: CASDLGGVSGNTIYF
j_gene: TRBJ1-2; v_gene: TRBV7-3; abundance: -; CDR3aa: CASSLVGVGGYTF
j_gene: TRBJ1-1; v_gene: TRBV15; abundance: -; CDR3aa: CATSRDLRGSGMNTEAFF
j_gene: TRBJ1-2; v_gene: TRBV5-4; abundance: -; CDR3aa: CASSSYEDGYTF
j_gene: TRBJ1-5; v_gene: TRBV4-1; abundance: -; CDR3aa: CASSQIWNQPQHF
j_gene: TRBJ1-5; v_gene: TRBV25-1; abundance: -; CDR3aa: CASSDAQGRNQPQHF
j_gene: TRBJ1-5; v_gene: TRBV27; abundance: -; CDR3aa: CATRTSQGQEPQHF
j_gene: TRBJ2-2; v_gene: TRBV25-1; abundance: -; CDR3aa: CASGRQGGTGELFF
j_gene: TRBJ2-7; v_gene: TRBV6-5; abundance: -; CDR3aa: CASSYDPNSGEQYF
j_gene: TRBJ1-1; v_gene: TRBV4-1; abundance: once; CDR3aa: CASSLSKGGRSTEAFF
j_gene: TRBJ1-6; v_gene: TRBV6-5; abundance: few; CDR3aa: CASSFRRAPISPLHF
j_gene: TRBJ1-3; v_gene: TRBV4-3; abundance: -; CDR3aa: CASSRQIGNTIYF
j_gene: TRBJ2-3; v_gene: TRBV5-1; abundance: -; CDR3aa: CASSRGTDTQYF
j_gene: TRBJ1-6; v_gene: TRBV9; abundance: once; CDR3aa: CASSVNEGGNSPLHF
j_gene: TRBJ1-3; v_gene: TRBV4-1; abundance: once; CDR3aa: CASSSRQGGSGNTIYF
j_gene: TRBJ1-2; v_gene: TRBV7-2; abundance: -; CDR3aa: CASSLEGSDYYGYTF
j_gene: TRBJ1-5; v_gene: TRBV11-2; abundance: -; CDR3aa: CASSSRRAYSNQPQHF
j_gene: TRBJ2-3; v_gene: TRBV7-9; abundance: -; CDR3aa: CASSRTGGEDTQYF
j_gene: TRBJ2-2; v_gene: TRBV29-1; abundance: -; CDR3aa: CSVGSNKNTGELFF
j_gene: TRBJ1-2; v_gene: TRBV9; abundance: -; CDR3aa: CASSVNPRSSTNYGYTF
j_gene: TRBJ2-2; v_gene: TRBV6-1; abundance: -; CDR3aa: CASSDRGRTGELFF
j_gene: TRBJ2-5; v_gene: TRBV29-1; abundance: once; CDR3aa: CSVSDGTGRETQYF
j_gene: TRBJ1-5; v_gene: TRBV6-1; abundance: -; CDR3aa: CASSVETGNQPQHF
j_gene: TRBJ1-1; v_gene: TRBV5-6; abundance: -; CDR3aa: CASSLTLNTEAFF
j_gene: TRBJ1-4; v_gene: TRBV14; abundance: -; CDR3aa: CASSQRGLREKLFF
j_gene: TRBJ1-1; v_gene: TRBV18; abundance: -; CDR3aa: CASSPAGFDTEAFF
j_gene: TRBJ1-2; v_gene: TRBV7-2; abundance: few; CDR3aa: CASSSGQAMANTF
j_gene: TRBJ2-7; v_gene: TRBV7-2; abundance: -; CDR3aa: CASSLARGGEFKYEQYF